This T cell receptor beta chain was observed in a study of T cells in Graves' hyperthyroidism and ophthalmopathy. In the study overall: Peripheral blood sampling occurred at initial diagnosis, before any treatment.

RNA transcripts yielded amplified TCR beta CDR3 regions. The primer set for the first-round RT-PCR of the TCR CDR3 was HTBI. Each CDR3 protein is one row after TCRdb ran MiXCR on the multiplex PCR reads. The table records fewer than 450,000 distinct CDR3 sequences, 17% of them present only once. Germline loops: CDR1 DFQATT, CDR2 SNEGSKA (reference sequence). Trimming removed 6 bases from V and 2 bases from J; junction bases left unmatched: 6. The CDR3 consists of 14 residues. First hyperthyroidism diagnosis is when the blood sample was obtained, before any ophthalmopathy symptoms. The chain links TRBV20-1 to TRBJ2-1, with 8 bases fitting TRBD2. What was sequenced was blood. The source of this sequence is a woman between 25 and 40 years old with Graves' hyperthyroidism that later progressed to Graves' ophthalmopathy. Here the CDR3 reads CSALRSGTYNEQFF. The DNA of the CDR3 is TGCAGTGCCCTTCGTAGCGGGACCTACAATGAGCAGTTCTTC.